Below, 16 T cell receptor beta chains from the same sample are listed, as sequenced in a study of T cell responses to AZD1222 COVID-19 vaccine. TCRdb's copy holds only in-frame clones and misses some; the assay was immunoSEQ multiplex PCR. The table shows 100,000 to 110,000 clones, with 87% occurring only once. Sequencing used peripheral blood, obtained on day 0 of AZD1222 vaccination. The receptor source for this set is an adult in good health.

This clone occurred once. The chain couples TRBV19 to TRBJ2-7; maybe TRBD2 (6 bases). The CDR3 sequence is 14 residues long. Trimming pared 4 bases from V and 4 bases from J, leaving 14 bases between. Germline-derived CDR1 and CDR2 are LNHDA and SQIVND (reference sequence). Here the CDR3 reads CASSNAGSGYEQYF. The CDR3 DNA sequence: TGTGCCAGTAGTAACGCCGGGAGTGGGTACGAGCAGTACTTC.

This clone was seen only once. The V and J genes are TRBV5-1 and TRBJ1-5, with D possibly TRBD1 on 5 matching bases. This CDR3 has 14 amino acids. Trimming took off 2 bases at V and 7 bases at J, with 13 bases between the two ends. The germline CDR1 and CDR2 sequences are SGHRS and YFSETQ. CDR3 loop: CASSFLGVGQPQHF. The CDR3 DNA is TGCGCCAGCAGCTTCCTGGGGGTGGGCCAGCCCCAGCATTTT.

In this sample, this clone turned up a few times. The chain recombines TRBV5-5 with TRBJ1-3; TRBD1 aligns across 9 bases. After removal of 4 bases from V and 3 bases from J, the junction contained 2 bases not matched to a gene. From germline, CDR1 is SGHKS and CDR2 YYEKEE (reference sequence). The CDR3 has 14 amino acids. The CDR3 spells CASSTTGGGNTIYF. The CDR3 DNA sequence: TGTGCCAGCAGCACGACAGGGGGTGGAAACACCATATATTTT.

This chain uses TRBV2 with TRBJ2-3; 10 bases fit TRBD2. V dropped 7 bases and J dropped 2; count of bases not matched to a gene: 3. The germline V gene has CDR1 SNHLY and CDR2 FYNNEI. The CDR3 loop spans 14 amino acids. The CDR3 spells CASTGLADTDTQYF. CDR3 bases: TGTGCCAGCACAGGACTAGCGGACACAGATACGCAGTATTTT.

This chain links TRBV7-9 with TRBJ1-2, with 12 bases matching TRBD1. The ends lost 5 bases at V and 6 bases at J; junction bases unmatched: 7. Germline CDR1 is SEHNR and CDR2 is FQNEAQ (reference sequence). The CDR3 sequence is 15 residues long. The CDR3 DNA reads TGTGCCAGCAGCCCGGCCGGGACAGGGGGCGATGGCTACACCTTC. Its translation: CASSPAGTGGDGYTF.

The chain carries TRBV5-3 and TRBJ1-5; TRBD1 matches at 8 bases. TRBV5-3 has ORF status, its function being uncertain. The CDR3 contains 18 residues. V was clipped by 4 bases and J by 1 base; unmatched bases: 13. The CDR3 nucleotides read TGTGCCAGAAGCAGAGGGACAGGAGGGATTATAAGCAATCAGCCCCAGCATTTT. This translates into CARSRGTGGIISNQPQHF.

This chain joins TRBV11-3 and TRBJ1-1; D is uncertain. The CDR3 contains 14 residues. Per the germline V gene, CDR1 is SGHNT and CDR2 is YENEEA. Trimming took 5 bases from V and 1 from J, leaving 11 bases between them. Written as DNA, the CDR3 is TGTGCCAGCAGCGTCCGGACGGGGAACACTGAAGCTTTCTTT. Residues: CASSVRTGNTEAFF. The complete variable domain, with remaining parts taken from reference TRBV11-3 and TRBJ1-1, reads EAGVVQSPRYKIIEKKQPVAFWCNPISGHNTLYWYLQNLGQGPELLIRYENEEAVDDSQLPKDRFSAERLKGVDSTLKIQPAELGDSAVYLCASSVRTGNTEAFFGQGTRLTVV.

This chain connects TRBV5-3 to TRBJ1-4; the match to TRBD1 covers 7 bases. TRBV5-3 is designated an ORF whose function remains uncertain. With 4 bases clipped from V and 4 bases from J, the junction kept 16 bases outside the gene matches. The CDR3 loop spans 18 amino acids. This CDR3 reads CARSRLDRFFASNEKLFF. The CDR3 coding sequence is TGTGCCAGAAGCCGTTTGGACAGGTTCTTTGCAAGTAATGAAAAACTGTTTTTT.

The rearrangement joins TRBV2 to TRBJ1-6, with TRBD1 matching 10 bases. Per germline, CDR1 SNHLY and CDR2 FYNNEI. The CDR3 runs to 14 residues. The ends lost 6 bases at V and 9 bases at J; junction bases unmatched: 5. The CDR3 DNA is TGTGCCAGCAGGACAGGGGGCGAATCTTCACCCCTCCACTTT. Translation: CASRTGGESSPLHF.

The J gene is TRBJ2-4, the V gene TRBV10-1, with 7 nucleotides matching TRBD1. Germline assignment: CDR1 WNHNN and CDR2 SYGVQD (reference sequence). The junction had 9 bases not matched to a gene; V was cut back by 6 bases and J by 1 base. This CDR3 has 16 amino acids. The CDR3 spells CASSGNRQGAKNIQYF. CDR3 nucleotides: TGCGCCAGCAGCGGGAATAGACAGGGTGCCAAAAACATTCAGTACTTC.

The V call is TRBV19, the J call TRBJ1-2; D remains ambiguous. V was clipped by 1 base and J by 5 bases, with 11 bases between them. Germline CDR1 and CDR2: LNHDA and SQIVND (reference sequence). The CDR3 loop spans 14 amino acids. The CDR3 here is CASSIGPGVYGYTF. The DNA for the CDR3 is TGTGCCAGTAGTATAGGCCCTGGGGTTTATGGCTACACCTTC.

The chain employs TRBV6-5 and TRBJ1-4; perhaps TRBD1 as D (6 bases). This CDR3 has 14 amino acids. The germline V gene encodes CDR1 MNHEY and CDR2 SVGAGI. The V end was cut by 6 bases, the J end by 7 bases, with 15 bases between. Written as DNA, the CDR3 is TGTGCCAGCAGGTCCGGGACGGGGGCTGAAAAACTGTTTTTT. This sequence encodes CASRSGTGAEKLFF.

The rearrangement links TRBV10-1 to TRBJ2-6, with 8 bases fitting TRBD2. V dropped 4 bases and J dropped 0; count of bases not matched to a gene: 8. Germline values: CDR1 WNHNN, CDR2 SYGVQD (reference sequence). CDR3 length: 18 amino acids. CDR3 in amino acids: CASSAKRGTPSGANVLTF. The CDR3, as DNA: TGCGCCAGCAGTGCGAAGCGGGGGACGCCCTCTGGGGCCAACGTCCTGACTTTC.

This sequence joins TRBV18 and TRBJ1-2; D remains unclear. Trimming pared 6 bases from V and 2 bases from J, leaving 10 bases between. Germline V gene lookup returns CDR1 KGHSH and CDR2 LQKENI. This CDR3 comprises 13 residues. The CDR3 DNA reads TGTGCCAGCTCCAGGACGGGAAACTATGGCTACACCTTC. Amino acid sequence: CASSRTGNYGYTF.

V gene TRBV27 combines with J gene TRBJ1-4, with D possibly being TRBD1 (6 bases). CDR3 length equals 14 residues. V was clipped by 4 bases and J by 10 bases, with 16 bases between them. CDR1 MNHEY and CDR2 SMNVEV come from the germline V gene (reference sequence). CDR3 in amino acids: CASSSGVGAGKLFF. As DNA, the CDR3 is TGTGCCAGCAGTTCAGGGGTAGGGGCAGGAAAACTGTTTTTT.

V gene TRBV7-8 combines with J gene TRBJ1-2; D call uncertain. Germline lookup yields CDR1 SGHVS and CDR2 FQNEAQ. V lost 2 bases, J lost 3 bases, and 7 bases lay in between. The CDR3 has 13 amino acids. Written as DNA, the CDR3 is TGTGCCAGCAGCTTATCAAGTGACTATGGCTACACCTTC. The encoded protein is CASSLSSDYGYTF.